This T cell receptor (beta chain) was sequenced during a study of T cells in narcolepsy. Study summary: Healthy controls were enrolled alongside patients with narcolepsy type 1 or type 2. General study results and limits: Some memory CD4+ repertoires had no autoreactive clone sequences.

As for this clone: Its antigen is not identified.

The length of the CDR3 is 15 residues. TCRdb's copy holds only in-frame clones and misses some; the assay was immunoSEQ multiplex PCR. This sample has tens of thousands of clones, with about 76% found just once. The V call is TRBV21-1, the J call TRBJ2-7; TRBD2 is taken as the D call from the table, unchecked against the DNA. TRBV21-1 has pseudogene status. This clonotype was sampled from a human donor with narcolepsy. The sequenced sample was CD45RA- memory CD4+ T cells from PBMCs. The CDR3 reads CASSDLETASYEQYF. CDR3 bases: TGTGCCAGCAGCGACCTGGAGACTGCAAGCTACGAGCAGTACTTC.